This TCR beta chain is from a study of blood T cell repertoires in COVID-19. Overall study: Samples came from the United States, Italy and Spain, spanning acute and convalescent COVID-19.

Germline V gene sequence: CDR1 SGHAT, CDR2 FQNNGV. Between the trimmed V and J ends, which lost 5 bases and 1 base, there was a span of 11 bases. The CDR3 has 14 residues. Only in-frame clones appear in the TCRdb table, and some are missing; sequencing was by immunoSEQ multiplex PCR. The sample consists of around 300,000 clones, around 89% of them appearing once. Residents of about two dozen US areas, aged about 18 to 95 years, made up the participants. Assignments of participants to cohorts depended upon their own reported clinical history. Symptom resolution, clearance, or two negative PCRs marked donors in Cohort 3 as recovered.

This chain links TRBV11-2 with TRBJ2-5; D uncertain. Sequences were obtained from PBMCs or T cells enriched from blood (not recorded which). The TCR was taken from a woman aged 18-35 years who had recovered from COVID-19. The CDR3 protein is CASSPSGFQETQYF. CDR3 bases: TGTGCCAGCAGCCCTTCGGGTTTCCAAGAGACCCAGTACTTC.